This entry lists 15 T cell receptor beta chains sequenced from one sample in a study of early T cells in non-severe SARS-CoV-2 infection. MiXCR, run by TCRdb on the 5' RACE reads, gives a single entry per CDR3 protein. The repertoire holds 88,000 or so distinct CDR3 sequences, with 15% as singletons. Material: whole blood. Receptor source: an adult who was a healthcare worker with PCR-confirmed SARS-CoV-2 infection or an uninfected control (not recorded which).

This clonotype has a count of ten or more. This chain joins TRBV6-4 and TRBJ2-1; D not resolved. The CDR3 is 13 residues long. Looked up from germline, CDR1 is MRHNA and CDR2 is SNTAGT. The V gene lost 4 bases and the J gene lost 7 bases, with 11 bases spanning the gap. CDR3 coding DNA: TGTGCCAGCAGTGTAGAGTCCCATAATGAGCAGTTCTTC. Its translation is CASSVESHNEQFF.

The chain has TRBV28 and TRBJ2-7, with D hard to call. The CDR3 covers 13 residues. Trimming took 7 bases from V and 5 from J, leaving 15 bases between them. Germline CDR1 reads MDHEN; CDR2 reads SYDVKM. The CDR3 sequence is CASTHPENDEQYF. CDR3 bases: TGTGCCAGCACCCACCCGGAGAACGACGAGCAGTACTTC.

This clonotype has just a few counts. The rearrangement joins TRBV4-1 to TRBJ2-3; D uncertain. V was trimmed by 0 bases and J by 1 base, leaving 8 bases between them. CDR3 size: 15 residues. Germline V lookup: CDR1 MGHRA, CDR2 YSYEKL. In nucleotides, the CDR3 is TGCGCCAGCAGCCAAGACCCTGGGGGCACAGATACGCAGTATTTT. It codes for CASSQDPGGTDTQYF.

This clonotype has more than one count but fewer than ten. The V call is TRBV21-1, the J call TRBJ2-2. TRBV21-1 is a listed pseudogene. The CDR3 contains 15 residues. The CDR3 nucleotides are TGTGCCAGCAGCATCACAGTAAGGAACACCGGGGAGCTGTTTTTT. It encodes CASSITVRNTGELFF.

This clonotype was counted only a few times. The V call is TRBV27, the J call TRBJ2-1; TRBD1 might be the D (5 bases). Trimming removed 4 bases from V and 3 bases from J, with 13 bases in between. Germline assignment: CDR1 MNHEY and CDR2 SMNVEV (reference sequence). The CDR3 spans 15 residues. The DNA of the CDR3 is TGTGCCAGCAGTTCGGCAGGGTCTGTCTACAATGAGCAGTTCTTC. Translated: CASSSAGSVYNEQFF.

This clonotype was picked up a small number of times. The rearrangement joins TRBV10-3 to TRBJ2-3; 12 nucleotides agree with TRBD2. V dropped 10 bases and J dropped 0; count of bases not matched to a gene: 20. Per the germline V gene, CDR1 is ENHRY and CDR2 is SYGVKD. This CDR3 comprises 20 residues. This chain's CDR3 is CATGTRLGTSGRTSTDTQYF. For the CDR3, the DNA is TGTGCCACCGGAACTAGACTGGGAACTAGCGGGAGGACGAGCACAGATACGCAGTATTTT.

The sample holds a few counts of this clonotype. The chain joins TRBV6-6 to TRBJ1-1; unclear D gene. Germline-derived CDR1 and CDR2 are MNHNY and SVGAGI (reference sequence). The CDR3 totals 14 residues. Trimming left V 2 bases short and J 1 base short, with 8 bases between. This CDR3 is CASSYGQKNTEAFF. CDR3 DNA: TGTGCCAGCAGTTACGGGCAGAAGAACACTGAAGCTTTCTTT.

This clonotype was detected only a few times. The V and J genes are TRBV11-2 and TRBJ2-7; no definite D call. Trimming removed 3 bases from V and 6 bases from J, with 18 bases in between. CDR1 is SGHAT and CDR2 is FQNNGV in the germline V gene. This CDR3 comprises 15 residues. CDR3 protein: CASSFGLGMDGEQYF. The CDR3 nucleotides read TGTGCCAGCAGCTTTGGGCTCGGAATGGACGGCGAGCAGTACTTC.

This clonotype was counted at least ten times. This chain connects TRBV12-3 or TRBV12-4 to TRBJ2-1, with 9 nucleotides matching TRBD2. CDR3 length: 14 amino acids. Trimming at V came to 6 bases and at J to 5 bases, leaving 5 bases not matched to a gene. CDR3 region: CASSRGLADNEQFF. Written as DNA, the CDR3 is TGTGCCAGCAGCCGGGGACTAGCCGACAATGAGCAGTTCTTC.

V gene TRBV25-1 combines with J gene TRBJ2-4; D unresolved. The CDR3 is 14 residues long. Germline assignment: CDR1 MGHDK and CDR2 SYGVNS. Trimming shortened V by 3 bases and J by 8 bases, and 14 bases separated the two germline ends. This CDR3 is CASSDYTARDIQYF. In DNA form, the CDR3 reads TGTGCCAGCAGTGATTATACCGCCCGCGACATTCAGTACTTC.

Here the CDR3 reads CASEKGSNSYEQYF. Written as DNA, the CDR3 is TGTGCCAGCGAAAAGGGATCTAACAGTTACGAGCAGTACTTC. The gene calls are TRBV6-1 and TRBJ2-7; D unclear. This CDR3 is built from 14 residues. CDR1 is MNHNS and CDR2 is SASEGT in the germline V gene. Trimming took off 8 bases at V and 4 bases at J, with 18 bases between the two ends.

This clonotype occurred many times. The chain uses TRBV28 and TRBJ2-7; 9 bases map to TRBD2. Germline V lookup: CDR1 MDHEN, CDR2 SYDVKM. The length of the CDR3 is 15 residues. V was pared by 4 bases and J by 3 bases, with 7 bases of the junction left unmatched. CDR3 protein: CASSSLAGKLYEQYF. CDR3 sequence (DNA): TGTGCCAGCAGTTCTCTAGCGGGAAAACTCTACGAGCAGTACTTC.

This clonotype was detected ten times or more. The chain has TRBV28 and TRBJ1-2, with 7 bases aligning to TRBD1. The CDR3 totals 14 residues. The J segment lost 4 bases and the V segment lost 6 bases, leaving 8 bases of the junction unmatched. The germline gives CDR1 MDHEN, CDR2 SYDVKM. Here the CDR3 reads CASRSGTATYGYTF. In DNA form, the CDR3 reads TGTGCCAGCAGGTCCGGGACAGCTACCTATGGCTACACCTTC.

This clonotype was seen more than once but under ten times. The gene calls are TRBV20-1 and TRBJ1-1; TRBD1 is a possible D gene (6 bases). The CDR3 consists of 14 residues. Germline V gene lookup returns CDR1 DFQATT and CDR2 SNEGSKA (reference sequence). The V and J ends lost 6 bases and 2 bases respectively, with 16 bases between them. CDR3 region: CSACRQEVNTEAFF. In DNA form, the CDR3 reads TGCAGTGCCTGCCGACAGGAGGTAAACACTGAAGCTTTCTTT.

The chain employs TRBV5-1 and TRBJ2-1, with 10 bases aligning to TRBD2. This CDR3 contains 16 residues. V trimming: 0 bases; J trimming: 9 bases; junction bases outside the gene matches: 9. CDR1 is SGHRS and CDR2 is YFSETQ in the germline V gene. CDR3 protein: CASSLEPAGGPGEQFF. DNA of the CDR3: TGCGCCAGCAGCTTGGAGCCAGCGGGAGGGCCGGGTGAGCAGTTCTTC.